This passage covers 25 T cell receptor beta chains from one sample sequenced in a study of T cells in Graves' hyperthyroidism and ophthalmopathy. TCR beta CDR3 sequences were amplified from RNA transcripts. HTBI primers were employed in a first-round RT-PCR of the TCR CDR3. MiXCR, applied by TCRdb to the multiplex PCR reads, yields one record per CDR3 protein. The sample lists about 250,000 distinct CDR3 sequences; roughly 15% were seen once. Material for sequencing was blood. The source is a woman between 50 and 59 years old with Graves' hyperthyroidism that later progressed to Graves' ophthalmopathy.

The J gene is TRBJ2-7, the V gene TRBV5-1, with D possibly matching TRBD1 (6 bases). Germline CDR1 and CDR2: SGHRS and YFSETQ. Trimming stripped 5 bases from V and 4 bases from J, with 10 bases between. This CDR3 comprises 12 residues. CDR3 sequence reads: CASSNTGYEQYF. In DNA, the CDR3 is TGCGCCAGCAGTAATACAGGGTACGAGCAGTACTTC.

This clonotype was picked up many times. The chain joins TRBV20-1 to TRBJ1-1; perhaps TRBD1 as D (5 bases). V lost 3 bases and J lost 1, with 15 bases in between. The CDR3 sequence is 15 residues long. Germline CDR1 DFQATT, CDR2 SNEGSKA (reference sequence). CDR3 DNA sequence: TGCAGTGCTAGTTGGGCGGGGGTGGGGAACACTGAAGCTTTCTTT. Its protein product is CSASWAGVGNTEAFF.

This clonotype was seen repeatedly, ten times or more. This sequence joins TRBV3-1 and TRBJ2-5, with TRBD1 identical over 7 bases. The V and J ends lost 1 base and 4 bases, in that order; junction bases with no gene match: 9. The germline gives CDR1 LGHDT, CDR2 YNNKEL (reference sequence). The CDR3 loop spans 16 amino acids. The CDR3: CASSQVINRGGETQYF. In DNA, the CDR3 is TGTGCCAGCAGCCAAGTAATCAACAGGGGTGGAGAGACCCAGTACTTC.

This clonotype was counted many times. V gene TRBV3-1 combines with J gene TRBJ1-1; D unclear. Germline CDR1 reads LGHDT; CDR2 reads YNNKEL (reference sequence). CDR3 length: 15 residues. Trimming removed 0 bases from V and 4 bases from J, with 12 bases in between. The CDR3 DNA reads TGTGCCAGCAGCCAAGATCCAGGCGAGGGCACTGAAGCTTTCTTT. Residues: CASSQDPGEGTEAFF.

The J gene is TRBJ2-2, the V gene TRBV20-1; D uncertain. From germline, CDR1 is DFQATT and CDR2 SNEGSKA (reference sequence). V gave up 6 bases and J gave up 0 bases, with 8 bases separating them. The CDR3 is 13 residues long. CDR3 residues: CSAKQTNTGELFF. In DNA form, the CDR3 reads TGCAGTGCAAAACAGACGAACACCGGGGAGCTGTTTTTT.

This clonotype showed up many times. The rearrangement joins TRBV20-1 to TRBJ1-1, with a weak D call TRBD1 (5 bases). Germline CDR1 reads DFQATT; CDR2 reads SNEGSKA (reference sequence). Trimming took 5 bases from V and 2 from J, leaving 18 bases between them. The CDR3 has 15 amino acids. This chain's CDR3 is CSASPGLLQNTEAFF. The CDR3 DNA reads as TGCAGTGCTTCACCGGGACTTCTGCAAAACACTGAAGCTTTCTTT.

The gene calls are TRBV19 and TRBJ2-3; D remains unclear. V gave up 3 bases and J gave up 2 bases, with 15 bases separating them. Germline-derived CDR1 and CDR2 are LNHDA and SQIVND (reference sequence). There are 16 residues in the CDR3. The CDR3 bases are TGTGCCAGTAGTATGAGGTCTAGTCAGGACACAGATACGCAGTATTTT. This translates into CASSMRSSQDTDTQYF.

This clonotype turned up a few times. A much more abundant neighbour one base away suggests this may be a read error. The chain carries TRBV7-9 and TRBJ2-3; D remains ambiguous. From germline, CDR1 is SEHNR and CDR2 FQNEAQ (reference sequence). The CDR3 spans 12 residues. Trimming left V 3 bases short and J 2 bases short, with 3 bases between. The CDR3 reads CASSFFTDTQYF. The CDR3 DNA reads as TGTGCCAGCAGCTTTTTCACAGATACGCAGTATTTT.

This clonotype was observed many times. V and J are TRBV2 and TRBJ2-1; 7 bases agree with TRBD2. The CDR3 is made up of 17 amino acids. Trimming cost V 6 bases and J 4 bases; bases outside gene matches: 15. In germline, CDR1 is SNHLY, CDR2 FYNNEI. CDR3 in amino acids: CASRSRWGGEMYNEQFF. CDR3 nucleotide sequence: TGTGCCAGCAGATCACGTTGGGGGGGAGAGATGTACAATGAGCAGTTCTTC.

The sample holds a few counts of this clonotype. The chain joins TRBV20-1 to TRBJ1-2, with 9 bases matching TRBD1. The germline gives CDR1 DFQATT, CDR2 SNEGSKA (reference sequence). This CDR3 comprises 13 residues. Germline trimming cut 6 bases from V and 4 bases from J; bases unmatched to any gene: 6. CDR3 sequence (DNA): TGCAGTGCCTCGAGGGACAGGGCCTATGGCTACACCTTC. Translated: CSASRDRAYGYTF.

The table lists this clonotype with many counts. The chain has TRBV27 and TRBJ2-7; 7 bases align to TRBD2. CDR1 and CDR2 from the germline V gene are MNHEY and SMNVEV (reference sequence). This CDR3 is 15 amino acids long. V shed 8 bases and J 4 bases; nucleotides not matched to a gene: 14. The CDR3 region is CASRSGTTSLYEQYF. The DNA of the CDR3 is TGTGCCAGCCGTTCCGGGACTACCTCTTTATACGAGCAGTACTTC.

This clonotype has at least ten counts. This may be a read error, as it is one base from a much larger clone. The rearrangement joins TRBV20-1 to TRBJ2-1; D not certain. Between the trimmed V and J ends, which lost 5 bases and 2 bases, there was a span of 13 bases. This CDR3 is 14 amino acids long. Germline CDR1 and CDR2: DFQATT and SNEGSKA (reference sequence). CDR3 amino acids: CSAGPQRAYNEQFF. The CDR3, as DNA: TGCAGTGCTGGGCCCCAACGAGCCTACAATGAGCAGTTCTTC.

As DNA, the CDR3 is TGTGCCAGCAGTCTCGTAGCGAGAGGAAGCGGGGAGCTGTTTTTT. Translation: CASSLVARGSGELFF. The J gene is TRBJ2-2, the V gene TRBV7-2; a weak D match, TRBD2 (5 bases). In germline, CDR1 is SGHTA, CDR2 FQGNSA. V lost 6 bases, J lost 7 bases, and 18 bases lay in between. The CDR3 is 15 residues long. The variable domain in full, completed from reference TRBV7-2 and TRBJ2-2, reads GAGVSQSPSNKVTEKGKDVELRCDPISGHTALYWYRQSLGQGLEFLIYFQGNSAPDKSGLPSDRFSAERTGGSVSTLTIQRTQQEDSAVYLCASSLVARGSGELFFGEGSRLTVL.

This clonotype showed up just a few times. This sequence joins TRBV18 and TRBJ2-5; 10 bases are shared with TRBD1. The CDR3 is made up of 15 amino acids. The V gene's germline CDR1 is KGHSH and CDR2 LQKENI. Trimming removed 1 base from V and 5 bases from J; junction bases left unmatched: 4. The CDR3 DNA reads as TGTGCCAGCTCACCACAGGCGGGACAGGGGGAGACCCAGTACTTC. This gives the protein CASSPQAGQGETQYF.

This clonotype has ten or more counts. The chain joins TRBV2 to TRBJ2-7, with D tentatively TRBD1 (6 bases). Germline V gene data show CDR1 as SNHLY and CDR2 as FYNNEI. This CDR3 spans 12 amino acids. The V end was cut by 10 bases, the J end by 3 bases, with 13 bases between. CDR3 protein: CATTGPYYEQYF. CDR3 bases: TGTGCCACCACAGGGCCCTACTACGAGCAGTACTTC.

This clonotype was counted at least ten times. The rearrangement links TRBV13 to TRBJ2-7; either TRBD1 or TRBD2 may supply D (5 bases each). CDR3 size: 15 residues. Per the germline V gene, CDR1 is PRHDT and CDR2 is FYEKMQ (reference sequence). Trimming shortened V by 1 base and J by 3 bases, and 13 bases separated the two germline ends. CDR3 sequence reads: CASSLEPGRFYEQYF. CDR3 sequence (DNA): TGTGCCAGCAGCTTAGAACCGGGACGGTTCTACGAGCAGTACTTC.

This clonotype appeared a few times. The chain recombines TRBV29-1 with TRBJ2-3; no reliable D call. Trimming removed 3 bases from V and 0 bases from J, with 16 bases in between. This CDR3 spans 16 amino acids. Germline CDR1 SQVTM, CDR2 ANQGSEA. CDR3 loop: CSVDPYAGPSTDTQYF. The DNA for the CDR3 is TGCAGCGTTGACCCCTATGCAGGCCCTAGCACAGATACGCAGTATTTT.

This clonotype came up many times. The chain links TRBV19 to TRBJ2-5, with D possibly matching TRBD1 (6 bases). CDR1 LNHDA and CDR2 SQIVND come from the germline V gene (reference sequence). The CDR3 length is 14 residues. The V end was cut by 7 bases, the J end by 1 base, with 13 bases between. Here the CDR3 DNA reads TGTGCCAGTACTGTGACAGGAGCCCAAGAGACCCAGTACTTC. Encoded protein: CASTVTGAQETQYF.

This clonotype was found many times. This chain connects TRBV2 to TRBJ2-7; D is possibly TRBD1 (6 bases). Germline CDR1 and CDR2: SNHLY and FYNNEI. The CDR3 spans 15 residues. V gave up 2 bases and J gave up 2 bases, with 13 bases separating them. CDR3 in DNA: TGTGCCAGCAGTGAACACAGGGCTGAGGCCTACGAGCAGTACTTC. It is translated as CASSEHRAEAYEQYF.

This clonotype was seen at least ten times. The J gene is TRBJ2-7, the V gene TRBV20-1; TRBD2 matches at 8 bases. With V trimmed by 3 bases and J by 2 bases, 6 bases remained unmatched. CDR1 DFQATT and CDR2 SNEGSKA come from the germline V gene (reference sequence). The CDR3 extends over 14 amino acids. The CDR3 DNA follows: TGCAGTGCTAGTGGGACGGGAGGGACCTACGAGCAGTACTTC. It is translated as CSASGTGGTYEQYF.

The rearrangement links TRBV27 to TRBJ1-5, with 9 bases fitting TRBD1. There are 15 residues in the CDR3. V trimming: 3 bases; J trimming: 7 bases; junction bases outside the gene matches: 7. Germline CDR1 and CDR2: MNHEY and SMNVEV (reference sequence). As DNA, the CDR3 is TGTGCCAGCAGTTTGCAGGGACAGGGTATACAGCCCCAGCATTTT. Its protein is CASSLQGQGIQPQHF.

This clonotype has ten or more counts. V and J are TRBV5-1 and TRBJ1-2; no reliable D call. Per germline, CDR1 SGHRS and CDR2 YFSETQ. This CDR3 contains 13 residues. The V gene lost 5 bases and the J gene lost 6 bases, with 14 bases spanning the gap. The CDR3 spells CASRRATEHGYTF. The CDR3 region has the DNA TGCGCCAGCAGGAGGGCAACTGAACATGGCTACACCTTC.

This clonotype was counted between two and nine times. This may be a read error: a much more frequent sequence differs by one nucleotide. The rearrangement uses TRBV10-3 and TRBJ2-5, with D maybe TRBD2 (6 bases). Germline CDR1 reads ENHRY; CDR2 reads SYGVKD. This CDR3 is built from 14 residues. CDR3 bases: TGTGCCACCAGTGGGATGGCAGGAGGGGAGACCCAGTACTTC. This translates into CATSGMAGGETQYF.

V is TRBV20-1 and J is TRBJ1-4; a weak D match, TRBD1 (5 bases). Germline assignment: CDR1 DFQATT and CDR2 SNEGSKA (reference sequence). CDR3 size: 14 residues. V lost 3 bases and J 5 bases, leaving 13 bases between the germline ends. Here the CDR3 reads CSASIPRDNEKLFF. The CDR3 region has the DNA TGCAGTGCTAGTATCCCGCGGGACAATGAAAAACTGTTTTTT.

This clonotype was seen a handful of times. V is TRBV15 and J is TRBJ1-6, with 9 nucleotides matching TRBD1. The CDR3 consists of 15 residues. Trimming took 2 bases from V and 9 from J; bases not matched to a gene: 5. The germline V gene encodes CDR1 LNHNV and CDR2 YYDKDF (reference sequence). The CDR3 bases are TGTGCCACCAGCAGACACAGGGGGCGAAGTTCACCCCTCCACTTT. Translated: CATSRHRGRSSPLHF.